The 13 T cell receptor beta chains in this list originate from one sample, sequenced in a study of cytotoxic CD8 clonotypes in ibrutinib-treated CLL. Only in-frame clones appear in the TCRdb table, and some are missing; sequencing was by immunoSEQ multiplex PCR. Found here are about 84,000 clones, 70% to 90% of them singletons; the top ten hold roughly 5%. Sequencing was performed on PBMCs, taken before ibrutinib treatment. Receptor source: a human donor with chronic lymphocytic leukemia.

This chain uses TRBV10-1 with TRBJ2-3; 11 bases agree with TRBD2. Germline V gives CDR1 WNHNN, CDR2 SYGVQD (reference sequence). The CDR3 has 16 amino acids. The J segment lost 1 base and the V segment lost 6 bases, leaving 6 bases of the junction unmatched. The CDR3 protein is CASSAILAGGTDTQYF. In DNA, the CDR3 is TGCGCCAGCAGCGCTATACTAGCGGGGGGCACAGATACGCAGTATTTT.

This chain links TRBV27 with TRBJ2-1; D remains unclear. CDR1 is MNHEY and CDR2 is SMNVEV in the germline V gene (reference sequence). This CDR3 comprises 14 residues. The V end lost 2 bases, the J end lost 4 bases, and 9 bases lay between the germline ends. The CDR3 DNA reads TGTGCCAGCAGTTTAGGAAACCGATACAATGAGCAGTTCTTC. This sequence encodes CASSLGNRYNEQFF.

This sequence joins TRBV27 and TRBJ1-2, with 8 bases fitting TRBD1. The CDR3 totals 15 residues. V shed 6 bases and J 6 bases; nucleotides not matched to a gene: 12. In germline, CDR1 is MNHEY, CDR2 SMNVEV (reference sequence). The CDR3 region is CASRQDRDGYNGYTF. CDR3 bases: TGTGCCAGCAGACAGGACAGGGATGGATACAATGGCTACACCTTC.

The chain combines TRBV29-1 with TRBJ1-2, with 7 bases fitting TRBD1. The CDR3 length is 12 residues. From germline, CDR1 is SQVTM and CDR2 ANQGSEA. Trimming cost V 7 bases and J 5 bases; bases outside gene matches: 7. DNA of the CDR3: TGCAGCGGGGGGACAGCCGATTATGGCTACACCTTC. Residues: CSGGTADYGYTF.

The chain joins TRBV5-1 to TRBJ2-1; 12 bases line up with TRBD2. The CDR3 contains 15 residues. The trim removed 0 bases at V and 9 bases at J, leaving 4 bases unmatched. Germline CDR1 SGHRS, CDR2 YFSETQ. CDR3 amino acids: CASSLGLAGVGEQFF. CDR3 sequence (DNA): TGCGCCAGCAGCTTGGGACTAGCGGGAGTAGGTGAGCAGTTCTTC.

This clone appeared a single time. The chain has TRBV7-6 and TRBJ1-4; D unclear. From germline, CDR1 is SGHVS and CDR2 FNYEAQ. This CDR3 contains 16 residues. V shed 0 bases and J shed 8 bases, with 16 bases lying between them. The CDR3 loop is CASSLASERELEKLFF. In DNA, the CDR3 is TGTGCCAGCAGCTTAGCGAGCGAGAGGGAACTCGAAAAACTGTTTTTT.

This clone was seen a few times. The V gene is TRBV7-3, the J gene TRBJ1-1; D not resolved. The CDR3 totals 15 residues. Germline CDR1 SGHTA, CDR2 FQGTGA. Between the trimmed V and J ends, which lost 1 base and 1 base, there was a span of 10 bases. CDR3 amino acids: CASSLNGRSNTEAFF. CDR3 DNA sequence: TGTGCCAGCAGCTTAAACGGCAGGTCGAACACTGAAGCTTTCTTT. Full variable domain (outside the CDR3, taken from reference TRBV7-3 and TRBJ1-1): GAGVSQTPSNKVTEKGKYVELRCDPISGHTALYWYRQSLGQGPEFLIYFQGTGAADDSGLPNDRFFAVRPEGSVSTLKIQRTERGDSAVYLCASSLNGRSNTEAFFGQGTRLTVV.

V and J are TRBV25-1 and TRBJ1-2, with D unclear. This CDR3 spans 12 amino acids. Trimming shortened V by 2 bases and J by 8 bases, and 9 bases separated the two germline ends. Germline V CDR1 and CDR2: MGHDK, SYGVNS. The CDR3 protein is CASSEHSGGYTF. DNA for the CDR3: TGTGCCAGCAGTGAACACTCGGGAGGCTACACCTTC.

The chain uses TRBV19 and TRBJ2-3, with TRBD1 identical over 7 bases. Germline V gene lookup returns CDR1 LNHDA and CDR2 SQIVND (reference sequence). Trimming took 6 bases from V and 3 from J; bases not matched to a gene: 12. CDR3 length: 16 amino acids. This CDR3 reads CASSILARGSTDTQYF. Written as DNA, the CDR3 is TGTGCCAGTAGCATACTGGCCAGGGGGAGTACAGATACGCAGTATTTT.

J is TRBJ2-2 and V is TRBV7-3, with 7 bases identical to TRBD1. The ends lost 5 bases at V and 4 bases at J; junction bases unmatched: 10. The CDR3 consists of 16 residues. Per germline, CDR1 SGHTA and CDR2 FQGTGA. CDR3 amino acids: CASSLHRGRSTGELFF. CDR3 sequence (DNA): TGTGCCAGCAGCCTACACAGGGGTCGGAGCACCGGGGAGCTGTTTTTT.

This sequence joins TRBV7-9 and TRBJ1-1; D ambiguous. Germline CDR1 and CDR2: SEHNR and FQNEAQ (reference sequence). The CDR3 runs 14 residues. Between the trimmed V and J ends, which lost 1 base and 1 base, there was a span of 7 bases. This chain's CDR3 is CASSLVSGNTEAFF. Here the CDR3 DNA reads TGTGCCAGCAGCTTAGTTTCGGGGAACACTGAAGCTTTCTTT.

The chain has TRBV7-9 and TRBJ2-6, with TRBD1 matching 11 bases. CDR1 is SEHNR, CDR2 FQNEAQ, per germline (reference sequence). The ends lost 5 bases at V and 2 bases at J; junction bases unmatched: 11. The CDR3 totals 19 residues. The CDR3 DNA sequence: TGTGCCAGCAGCCTGTGGACAGGGGGCGCCTTAGCTGGGGCCAACGTCCTGACTTTC. This codes for CASSLWTGGALAGANVLTF.

The rearrangement uses TRBV30 and TRBJ1-1; D ambiguous. V lost 6 bases to trimming and J lost 3 bases, with 14 bases between them. CDR3 length: 13 residues. CDR1 and CDR2 from the germline V gene are GTSNPN and SVGIG (reference sequence). CDR3 DNA sequence: TGTGCCTGCACGACCGTAGTGGACACTGAAGCTTTCTTT. Translation gives CACTTVVDTEAFF.